This passage covers 30 T cell receptor beta chains from one sample sequenced in a study of OX40 agonist ivuxolimab in advanced cancers. Sequenced by immunoSEQ multiplex PCR; TCRdb stores in-frame clones only, minus some. The repertoire holds 55,000 to 70,000 clones, around 83% seen once, with around 2.4% in the top ten. The source was CD4+ or CD8+ T cells sorted from blood, collected in a trial of the OX40 agonist ivuxolimab. Source of these receptors: an adult with an advanced solid tumor such as melanoma, head and neck, liver or kidney cancer.

The chain has TRBV5-8 and TRBJ1-5, with D hard to call. Trimming shortened V by 4 bases and J by 4 bases, and 6 bases separated the two germline ends. The CDR3 length is 12 residues. The germline CDR1 and CDR2 sequences are SGHTS and YDEGEE. CDR3 amino acids: CASSGSNQPQHF. CDR3 in DNA: TGTGCCAGCAGCGGTTCAAATCAGCCCCAGCATTTT.

The DNA of the CDR3 is TGTGCCAGTAGTATTTATGCCGGCGGAGGGGCCTCTGGAAACACCATATATTTT. Protein sequence: CASSIYAGGGASGNTIYF. The chain uses TRBV19 and TRBJ1-3; TRBD1 is a possible D gene (5 bases). Germline lookup yields CDR1 LNHDA and CDR2 SQIVND (reference sequence). V dropped 3 bases and J dropped 0 bases, with 18 bases sitting between them. The CDR3 is 18 amino acids.

The V gene is TRBV5-1, the J gene TRBJ2-7; D may be TRBD1 (5 bases). CDR3 length: 13 residues. V was shortened by 0 bases and J by 6 bases, with 10 bases between the two germline ends. Germline CDR1 reads SGHRS; CDR2 reads YFSETQ. CDR3 sequence: CASSLVPDSEQYF. CDR3 bases: TGCGCCAGCAGCTTGGTTCCCGACAGCGAGCAGTACTTC.

The V and J genes are TRBV7-2 and TRBJ2-5; no definite D call. Trimming cost V 2 bases and J 4 bases, with 2 bases left between them. The CDR3 extends over 11 amino acids. Germline-derived CDR1 and CDR2 are SGHTA and FQGNSA. CDR3 nucleotide sequence: TGTGCCAGCAGCTTATTAGAGACCCAGTACTTC. This encodes CASSLLETQYF.

The gene calls are TRBV5-1 and TRBJ2-1; D possibly corresponds to TRBD2 (5 bases). Germline V gene data show CDR1 as SGHRS and CDR2 as YFSETQ. This CDR3 is 15 amino acids long. The V end was cut by 4 bases, the J end by 3 bases, with 14 bases between. The CDR3 DNA follows: TGCGCCAGCAGCCCCGGGGTTCTCAGCTACAATGAGCAGTTCTTC. It specifies CASSPGVLSYNEQFF.

This clone has just one count. The rearrangement links TRBV11-2 to TRBJ1-2, with unresolved D. Germline lookup yields CDR1 SGHAT and CDR2 FQNNGV. The CDR3 totals 13 residues. V shed 1 base and J shed 4 bases, with 7 bases lying between them. Here the CDR3 reads CASSLGASYGYTF. As DNA, the CDR3 is TGTGCCAGCAGCTTAGGGGCGAGCTATGGCTACACCTTC. The entire variable domain, with the rest obtained from reference TRBV11-2 and TRBJ1-2, is as follows: EAGVAQSPRYKIIEKRQSVAFWCNPISGHATLYWYQQILGQGPKLLIQFQNNGVVDDSQLPKDRFSAERLKGVDSTLKIQPAKLEDSAVYLCASSLGASYGYTFGSGTRLTVV.

V gene TRBV6-5 combines with J gene TRBJ2-7; 8 positions match TRBD1. CDR1 and CDR2 from the germline V gene are MNHEY and SVGAGI. CDR3 length: 14 residues. The V segment lost 6 bases and the J segment 6 bases; nucleotides outside the gene matches: 10. The CDR3 loop reads CASSRKTGGGEQYF. The CDR3 DNA follows: TGTGCCAGCAGCCGAAAAACAGGGGGTGGCGAGCAGTACTTC.

This clone was detected a few times. The genes are TRBV10-3 and TRBJ1-1, with D perhaps TRBD1 (5 bases). CDR1 and CDR2 from the germline V gene are ENHRY and SYGVKD. The CDR3 loop spans 14 amino acids. The V end was cut by 7 bases, the J end by 5 bases, with 17 bases between. The CDR3 sequence: CAIKYRGADTEAFF. The CDR3 DNA sequence: TGTGCCATCAAATATCGGGGCGCGGATACTGAAGCTTTCTTT.

The chain has TRBV4-1 and TRBJ1-2; D may be TRBD1 (6 bases). Germline-derived CDR1 and CDR2 are MGHRA and YSYEKL. The V end lost 0 bases, the J end lost 0 bases, and 8 bases lay between the germline ends. The CDR3 loop spans 15 amino acids. The CDR3 sequence: CASSQETGANYGYTF. CDR3 in DNA: TGCGCCAGCAGCCAAGAGACAGGAGCTAACTATGGCTACACCTTC.

This chain joins TRBV5-6 and TRBJ1-1, with unresolved D. V was cut by 4 bases and J by 1 base, with 11 bases left in between. Germline V gives CDR1 SGHDT, CDR2 YYEEEE. The CDR3 totals 14 residues. The DNA of the CDR3 is TGTGCCAGCAGCCAGGTGGGGTGGAACACTGAAGCTTTCTTT. Translation gives CASSQVGWNTEAFF.

The sample holds one count of this clone. The rearrangement uses TRBV7-5 and TRBJ2-2; the table's D gene call, TRBD1, was not cross checked with the DNA. TRBV7-5 is classified as a pseudogene. This CDR3 contains 11 residues. CDR3 sequence (DNA): TGTGCCAGAAGCAACAGCGGGGAGCTGTTTTTT. Protein product: CARSNSGELFF.

This rearrangement joins TRBV11-2 to TRBJ2-7, with D unresolved. Germline V gives CDR1 SGHAT, CDR2 FQNNGV. The CDR3 runs 17 residues. The ends were cut back, 5 bases at V and 6 bases at J, with 26 bases in the middle. Written as DNA, the CDR3 is TGTGCCAGCAGCACAGTCGGCGGACGGAGCTTTATGGGCGAGCAGTACTTC. It is translated as CASSTVGGRSFMGEQYF. The whole variable domain, remainder taken from reference TRBV11-2 and TRBJ2-7, is EAGVAQSPRYKIIEKRQSVAFWCNPISGHATLYWYQQILGQGPKLLIQFQNNGVVDDSQLPKDRFSAERLKGVDSTLKIQPAKLEDSAVYLCASSTVGGRSFMGEQYFGPGTRLTVT.

V gene TRBV28 combines with J gene TRBJ1-4; perhaps TRBD1 as D (5 bases). The V gene lost 8 bases and the J gene lost 8 bases, with 15 bases spanning the gap. CDR1 and CDR2 (germline): MDHEN, SYDVKM. The CDR3 consists of 13 residues. CDR3 coding DNA: TGTGCCAGCGGCAGGGACTTGCGGGAAAAACTGTTTTTT. Translating gives CASGRDLREKLFF.

The gene calls are TRBV2 and TRBJ1-1; D is unclear. Germline loops: CDR1 SNHLY, CDR2 FYNNEI. The CDR3 consists of 11 residues. V was pared by 9 bases and J by 8 bases, with 13 bases between. In DNA, the CDR3 is TGTGCCAGATCATTAGCCTCCGAAGCTTTCTTT. It encodes CARSLASEAFF.

V gene TRBV5-1 combines with J gene TRBJ2-5, with 8 positions matching TRBD2. Germline CDR1 and CDR2: SGHRS and YFSETQ. Trimming at V came to 5 bases and at J to 3 bases, leaving 9 bases not matched to a gene. This CDR3 has 15 amino acids. CDR3 coding DNA: TGCGCCAGCAGTTCGGCGGGGGGCTCGGAAGAGACCCAGTACTTC. This sequence encodes CASSSAGGSEETQYF.

The V gene is TRBV5-1, the J gene TRBJ2-5, with a weak D call TRBD2 (6 bases). This CDR3 is 13 amino acids long. Per the germline V gene, CDR1 is SGHRS and CDR2 is YFSETQ. V shed 3 bases and J shed 7 bases, with 13 bases lying between them. The CDR3 here is CASSSALGGTQYF. Written as DNA, the CDR3 is TGCGCCAGCAGCTCAGCGTTGGGGGGGACCCAGTACTTC. Full variable domain (outside the CDR3, taken from reference TRBV5-1 and TRBJ2-5): KAGVTQTPRYLIKTRGQQVTLSCSPISGHRSVSWYQQTPGQGLQFLFEYFSETQRNKGNFPGRFSGRQFSNSRSEMNVSTLELGDSALYLCASSSALGGTQYFGPGTRLLVL.

The chain carries TRBV19 and TRBJ2-5; D is undetermined. Trimming cost V 6 bases and J 5 bases, with 13 bases left between them. The CDR3 has 13 residues. Germline V gives CDR1 LNHDA, CDR2 SQIVND (reference sequence). Here the CDR3 DNA reads TGTGCCAGTAGCCGACGGTCTGGGGAGACCCAGTACTTC. This gives the protein CASSRRSGETQYF.

V gene TRBV6-1 combines with J gene TRBJ1-1; D is possibly TRBD1 (5 bases). Germline lookup yields CDR1 MNHNS and CDR2 SASEGT. The germline V and J ends were trimmed by 8 bases and 1 base, with 14 bases remaining between them. The CDR3 length is 14 residues. This chain's CDR3 is CASGRDRKNTEAFF. Here the CDR3 DNA reads TGTGCCAGCGGGAGAGACAGAAAGAACACTGAAGCTTTCTTT.

Of note for this clone: The germline gene is not matched at one end of the junction; a read error may be the cause. The chain is built from TRBV4-3 and TRBJ1-2; D is unresolved. Germline lookup yields CDR1 LGHNA and CDR2 YSLEER. The CDR3 spans 15 residues. The CDR3 DNA sequence: TGCGCCAGCAGCCAAGAGTTCGGGCCCAACTATGACTACACCTTC. As protein: CASSQEFGPNYDYTF.

J is TRBJ2-3 and V is TRBV5-1; TRBD2 aligns across 8 bases. The length of the CDR3 is 14 residues. Trimming took 3 bases from V and 4 from J; bases not matched to a gene: 4. The V gene's germline CDR1 is SGHRS and CDR2 YFSETQ. CDR3 loop: CASSSGLASDTQYF. The DNA of the CDR3 is TGCGCCAGCAGCTCCGGACTAGCATCAGATACGCAGTATTTT.

The rearrangement links TRBV5-4 to TRBJ1-1; no firm D call. With 1 base removed from V and 0 bases from J, the gap between germline ends came to 4 bases. Germline CDR1 reads SGHNT; CDR2 reads YYREEE (reference sequence). The CDR3 extends over 13 amino acids. The CDR3, as DNA: TGTGCCAGCAGCTTGATAATGAACACTGAAGCTTTCTTT. This translates into CASSLIMNTEAFF.

This clone qualifies as medium-sized (0.01 to 0.1%). J is TRBJ1-1 and V is TRBV6-1; weak D call: TRBD1 (5 bases). The CDR3 is made up of 14 amino acids. The ends were cut back, 1 base at V and 7 bases at J, with 13 bases in the middle. Germline assignment: CDR1 MNHNS and CDR2 SASEGT. The CDR3 here is CASSEVGEGGEAFF. In nucleotides, the CDR3 is TGTGCCAGCAGTGAAGTAGGGGAGGGTGGTGAAGCTTTCTTT.

The chain links TRBV29-1 to TRBJ1-6; 7 nucleotides line up with TRBD1. Germline V gene data show CDR1 as SQVTM and CDR2 as ANQGSEA. After removal of 6 bases from V and 7 bases from J, the junction contained 6 bases not matched to a gene. This CDR3 region has 13 residues. CDR3: CSVATGTNSPLHF. The CDR3 nucleotides read TGCAGCGTGGCGACAGGGACAAATTCACCCCTCCACTTT.

The chain is built from TRBV27 and TRBJ1-2; weak D call: TRBD1 (5 bases). Germline CDR1 MNHEY, CDR2 SMNVEV (reference sequence). Between the trimmed V and J ends, which lost 2 bases and 0 bases, there was a span of 13 bases. The CDR3 has 16 residues. The DNA for the CDR3 is TGTGCCAGCAGTTTAGGCGGGGCGCCTACTAACTATGGCTACACCTTC. As protein: CASSLGGAPTNYGYTF.

The chain links TRBV2 to TRBJ2-3, with D possibly being TRBD2 (6 bases). V shed 3 bases and J shed 6 bases, with 13 bases lying between them. The V gene's germline CDR1 is SNHLY and CDR2 FYNNEI. The CDR3 has 14 residues. Written as DNA, the CDR3 is TGTGCCAGCAGTGAGTCGGGGGATCCGGATACGCAGTATTTT. Its translation is CASSESGDPDTQYF.

The rearrangement joins TRBV6-1 to TRBJ2-1; D call uncertain. CDR3 size: 18 residues. The V gene's germline CDR1 is MNHNS and CDR2 SASEGT. Trimming shortened V by 0 bases and J by 8 bases, and 23 bases separated the two germline ends. CDR3 in DNA: TGTGCCAGCAGTGAAGCGGTGCAGAGTAAAAGACTTAGGGATGAGCAGTTCTTC. This encodes CASSEAVQSKRLRDEQFF.

The chain employs TRBV4-1 and TRBJ2-1, with 8 bases identical to TRBD1. V lost 4 bases, J lost 4 bases, and 9 bases stayed unmatched. CDR3 length: 16 residues. Germline assignment: CDR1 MGHRA and CDR2 YSYEKL. The CDR3, as DNA: TGCGCCAGCAGCCCCCGTCCGGGACAGGATTACAATGAGCAGTTCTTC. Protein product: CASSPRPGQDYNEQFF.

The J gene is TRBJ1-1, the V gene TRBV6-6; D unclear. Germline V CDR1 and CDR2: MNHNY, SVGAGI (reference sequence). The CDR3 loop spans 13 amino acids. The germline V and J ends were trimmed by 6 bases and 5 bases, with 13 bases remaining between them. The CDR3 DNA reads as TGTGCCAGCAGCCAATCCGTAGGGACTGAAGCTTTCTTT. Translation gives CASSQSVGTEAFF.

V gene TRBV6-1 combines with J gene TRBJ1-2; D gene ambiguous. V lost 0 bases and J 4 bases, leaving 12 bases between the germline ends. Germline V gene lookup returns CDR1 MNHNS and CDR2 SASEGT. The CDR3 covers 15 residues. CDR3 DNA sequence: TGTGCCAGCAGTGAAGCCGGGGTTTCGAGCTATGGCTACACCTTC. Amino acids: CASSEAGVSSYGYTF.

The chain couples TRBV7-3 to TRBJ2-1, with 11 bases that match TRBD2. The CDR3 covers 14 residues. The V and J ends lost 5 bases and 8 bases, in that order; junction bases with no gene match: 5. In germline, CDR1 is SGHTA, CDR2 FQGTGA. The CDR3 is CASSPGTSGHEQFF. The CDR3 region has the DNA TGTGCCAGCAGCCCTGGGACTAGCGGCCATGAGCAGTTCTTC.